This record concerns one TCR beta chain sequence. What it recognizes is unknown. The junction and the germline gene differ at one end; a read error may be behind it. The V gene's germline CDR1 is SSHAT and CDR2 FNYEAQ (reference sequence). The CDR3 length is 14 residues. The data stem from a study of graft-versus-host responses after intestinal transplantation. Across the study: Anti-thymocyte globulin induction was given to all recipients, followed by tacrolimus and steroids for roughly 3 years.

Findings and caveats of the study: When patients had graft-donor T cell macrochimerism, their allografts held high graft-versus-host to host-versus-graft clonal ratios.

The assay was immunoSEQ multiplex PCR, and TCRdb's table has in-frame clones only and misses some. The table lists about 120,000 clones, approximately 92% of them singletons. The receptor comes from a human donor who received an intestinal transplant. This chain joins TRBV7-7 and TRBJ2-2, with D uncertain. This sample comprised unstimulated CD4+ T cells sorted from spleen or lymph node cells, obtained before intestinal transplant. The CDR3 coding sequence is TGTGCTAGCAGCCCGGGTCGGGTATCCGGGGAGCTGTTTTTT. It encodes CASSPGRVSGELFF.